Below are 26 T cell receptor beta chains sequenced from a single sample in a study of blood T cell repertoires in COVID-19. Only in-frame clones appear in the TCRdb table, and some are missing; sequencing was by immunoSEQ multiplex PCR. The sample yields around 12,000 clones, around 91% seen once. Sequencing input: peripheral blood. Receptor source: a human donor with active COVID-19. The donor label of this sample is uncertain.

This rearrangement joins TRBV6-5 to TRBJ1-2, with 8 bases aligning to TRBD1. Germline V gene lookup returns CDR1 MNHEY and CDR2 SVGAGI. V shed 2 bases, J shed 2 bases, and the junction held 4 bases outside the gene matches. The CDR3 has 15 amino acids. The CDR3 sequence is CASSYRRDRNYGYTF. The CDR3 DNA reads TGTGCCAGCAGTTACCGCCGGGACAGGAACTATGGCTACACCTTC.

The rearrangement links TRBV7-6 to TRBJ2-7, with 12 bases matching TRBD1. V shed 0 bases and J 1 base; nucleotides not matched to a gene: 10. Germline V gene lookup returns CDR1 SGHVS and CDR2 FNYEAQ. This CDR3 contains 19 residues. The CDR3 is CASSLAEGQGAAGSYEQYF. The CDR3 DNA reads TGTGCCAGCAGCTTAGCTGAGGGACAGGGGGCGGCGGGGTCCTACGAGCAGTACTTC.

The chain combines TRBV6-1 with TRBJ2-2, with a tentative D call TRBD2 (6 bases). This CDR3 region has 15 residues. Trimming took 2 bases from V and 8 from J, leaving 15 bases between them. Germline V gene lookup returns CDR1 MNHNS and CDR2 SASEGT. The CDR3 sequence: CASSETRAGSGELFF. In nucleotides, the CDR3 is TGTGCCAGCAGTGAAACTCGGGCGGGGTCGGGGGAGCTGTTTTTT.

V is TRBV5-1 and J is TRBJ2-3; TRBD2 matches at 15 bases. The CDR3 totals 17 residues. The J segment lost 4 bases and the V segment lost 5 bases, leaving 8 bases of the junction unmatched. Per the germline V gene, CDR1 is SGHRS and CDR2 is YFSETQ. The CDR3 coding sequence is TGCGCCAGCAGAACCGGACTAGCGGGGGGGATCCCAGATACGCAGTATTTT. Its translation: CASRTGLAGGIPDTQYF.

The chain is built from TRBV4-2 and TRBJ2-7; D unclear. The CDR3 sequence is 16 residues long. Trimming shortened V by 0 bases and J by 0 bases, and 12 bases separated the two germline ends. Germline CDR1 LGHNA, CDR2 YNFKEQ. The CDR3 is CASSQDAATPSYEQYF. DNA of the CDR3: TGTGCCAGCAGCCAAGACGCTGCGACACCCTCCTACGAGCAGTACTTC.

J is TRBJ2-3 and V is TRBV7-2; D is unclear. With 4 bases removed from V and 8 bases from J, the gap between germline ends came to 10 bases. Germline CDR1 reads SGHTA; CDR2 reads FQGNSA. The CDR3 contains 12 residues. In nucleotides, the CDR3 is TGTGCCAGCAGCTCTCTAGTGAGTACGCAGTATTTT. Translating it yields CASSSLVSTQYF. Complete variable domain (other parts from reference TRBV7-2 and TRBJ2-3): GAGVSQSPSNKVTEKGKDVELRCDPISGHTALYWYRQSLGQGLEFLIYFQGNSAPDKSGLPSDRFSAERTGGSVSTLTIQRTQQEDSAVYLCASSSLVSTQYFGPGTRLTVL.

This chain's CDR3 is CASSESGGGTDTQYF. CDR3 coding DNA: TGTGCCAGCAGTGAATCCGGCGGGGGCACAGATACGCAGTATTTT. The chain is built from TRBV6-1 and TRBJ2-3; weak D call: TRBD2 (6 bases). Trimming left V 2 bases short and J 1 base short, with 10 bases between. The CDR3 length is 15 residues. Germline CDR1 and CDR2: MNHNS and SASEGT.

This chain uses TRBV9 with TRBJ2-7; 14 bases line up with TRBD2. The trim removed 4 bases at V and 5 bases at J, leaving 8 bases unmatched. This CDR3 comprises 16 residues. The V gene's germline CDR1 is SGDLS and CDR2 YYNGEE. The CDR3 sequence: CASSSGLAGGPHEQYF. The CDR3 DNA reads TGTGCCAGCAGCTCCGGACTAGCGGGGGGCCCCCACGAGCAGTACTTC.

The chain uses TRBV12-3 or TRBV12-4 and TRBJ1-6; D unresolved. V was trimmed by 8 bases and J by 6 bases, leaving 11 bases between them. The length of the CDR3 is 13 residues. CDR3 sequence (DNA): TGTGCCAGCGGCGGGCCGATTAATTCACCCCTCCACTTT. Amino acid sequence: CASGGPINSPLHF.

The chain employs TRBV19 and TRBJ2-1, with D possibly matching TRBD1 (6 bases). V was cut by 3 bases and J by 3 bases, with 9 bases left in between. The CDR3 is made up of 14 amino acids. Germline assignment: CDR1 LNHDA and CDR2 SQIVND (reference sequence). DNA for the CDR3: TGTGCCAGTAGTATGATGGACAGCTACAATGAGCAGTTCTTC. This translates into CASSMMDSYNEQFF.

This clone showed up just once. The rearrangement links TRBV7-2 to TRBJ2-1; D is perhaps TRBD2 (6 bases). The CDR3 consists of 12 residues. Trimming pared 6 bases from V and 10 bases from J, leaving 13 bases between. Germline V gene lookup returns CDR1 SGHTA and CDR2 FQGNSA. The CDR3 loop reads CASSSGRREQFF. As DNA, the CDR3 is TGTGCCAGCAGTTCAGGGAGGAGGGAGCAGTTCTTC.

The J gene is TRBJ2-3, the V gene TRBV11-2; TRBD2 agrees at 8 bases. This CDR3 has 14 residues. Germline CDR1 reads SGHAT; CDR2 reads FQNNGV. Trimming at V came to 4 bases and at J to 6 bases, leaving 6 bases not matched to a gene. The CDR3 protein is CASSSISSGDTQYF. The CDR3 DNA follows: TGTGCCAGCAGCTCCATTTCTAGCGGGGATACGCAGTATTTT. The complete variable domain, with remaining parts taken from reference TRBV11-2 and TRBJ2-3, reads EAGVAQSPRYKIIEKRQSVAFWCNPISGHATLYWYQQILGQGPKLLIQFQNNGVVDDSQLPKDRFSAERLKGVDSTLKIQPAKLEDSAVYLCASSSISSGDTQYFGPGTRLTVL.

The chain joins TRBV9 to TRBJ1-2; D might be TRBD1 (6 bases). Germline V gene sequence: CDR1 SGDLS, CDR2 YYNGEE. The ends were cut back, 3 bases at V and 0 bases at J, with 9 bases in the middle. The CDR3 loop spans 14 amino acids. The CDR3 reads CASSAGTPNYGYTF. DNA of the CDR3: TGTGCCAGCAGCGCGGGGACACCTAACTATGGCTACACCTTC.

The V and J genes are TRBV6-5 and TRBJ2-2, with TRBD1 identical over 8 bases. The germline V gene encodes CDR1 MNHEY and CDR2 SVGAGI. V shed 6 bases and J 4 bases; nucleotides not matched to a gene: 7. The CDR3 runs to 15 residues. This CDR3 reads CASSPGTGVTGELFF. For the CDR3, the DNA is TGTGCCAGCAGCCCCGGGACAGGAGTCACCGGGGAGCTGTTTTTT.

This clone has only one observation. At one boundary the junction diverges from the germline segment, which might be a read error. Different DNA sequences within this sample yield the same CDR3. The chain combines TRBV3-1 (or the pseudogene TRBV3-2) with TRBJ1-1; tentatively, D is TRBD1 (5 bases). The CDR3 covers 14 residues. Germline V gives CDR1 LGHDT, CDR2 YNNKEL (reference sequence). The CDR3 region is CASSRAGGRSEAFF. The CDR3 region has the DNA TGCGCCAGCAGCCGAGCTGGGGGGAGGTCTGAAGCTTTCTTT.

In its sample, this clone was seen a few times. The chain combines TRBV19 with TRBJ2-2, with TRBD2 matching 7 bases. Germline V lookup: CDR1 LNHDA, CDR2 SQIVND (reference sequence). V gave up 1 base and J gave up 4 bases; unmatched junction bases: 0. This CDR3 is 14 amino acids long. The CDR3 here is CASSIGGSTGELFF. The CDR3 DNA follows: TGTGCCAGTAGTATAGGCGGGAGCACCGGGGAGCTGTTTTTT.

J is TRBJ2-7 and V is TRBV6-5; TRBD1 agrees at 10 bases. V gave up 3 bases and J gave up 2 bases; unmatched junction bases: 4. This CDR3 contains 15 residues. CDR1 and CDR2 from the germline V gene are MNHEY and SVGAGI. This CDR3 reads CASSYRDRGPYEQYF. DNA of the CDR3: TGTGCCAGCAGTTATCGGGACAGGGGCCCCTACGAGCAGTACTTC.

This chain links TRBV18 with TRBJ1-5; unclear D gene. The V and J ends lost 5 bases and 5 bases respectively, with 10 bases between them. This CDR3 has 13 amino acids. The germline V gene has CDR1 KGHSH and CDR2 LQKENI. Here the CDR3 DNA reads TGTGCCAGCTCAAAACAGAACTATCAGCCCCAGCATTTT. Its protein is CASSKQNYQPQHF.

The chain has TRBV5-1 and TRBJ1-2; the D gene is possibly TRBD1 (6 bases). Per the germline V gene, CDR1 is SGHRS and CDR2 is YFSETQ. The CDR3 consists of 15 residues. V was shortened by 4 bases and J by 4 bases, with 17 bases between the two germline ends. CDR3 nucleotide sequence: TGCGCCAGCAGCCCCCGGGACACTGGCTCCTATGGCTACACCTTC. It is translated as CASSPRDTGSYGYTF. Full variable domain (missing parts from reference TRBV5-1 and TRBJ1-2): KAGVTQTPRYLIKTRGQQVTLSCSPISGHRSVSWYQQTPGQGLQFLFEYFSETQRNKGNFPGRFSGRQFSNSRSEMNVSTLELGDSALYLCASSPRDTGSYGYTFGSGTRLTVV.

J is TRBJ1-5 and V is TRBV19; D ambiguous. The V and J ends lost 4 bases and 1 base respectively, with 26 bases between them. CDR3 size: 20 residues. CDR1 and CDR2 from the germline V gene are LNHDA and SQIVND (reference sequence). For the CDR3, the DNA is TGTGCCAGTAGTACCCACCACCGGGCAGCGGTAGATGGGAGCAATCAGCCCCAGCATTTT. Translated, it gives CASSTHHRAAVDGSNQPQHF.

The chain carries TRBV5-5 and TRBJ2-1, with D hard to call. The CDR3 is made up of 12 amino acids. Germline CDR1 reads SGHKS; CDR2 reads YYEKEE (reference sequence). V was clipped by 3 bases and J by 8 bases, with 9 bases between them. In nucleotides, the CDR3 is TGTGCCAGCAGCTCAACTATCGATGAGCAGTTCTTC. Protein sequence: CASSSTIDEQFF.

This sequence joins TRBV7-2 and TRBJ2-2; the match to TRBD2 covers 8 bases. The CDR3 is made up of 14 amino acids. Trimming at V came to 3 bases and at J to 8 bases, leaving 5 bases not matched to a gene. Per the germline V gene, CDR1 is SGHTA and CDR2 is FQGNSA. As DNA, the CDR3 is TGTGCCAGCAGCTTGAATAGCGGGGTGGGGGAGCTGTTTTTT. The encoded protein is CASSLNSGVGELFF.

J is TRBJ2-1 and V is TRBV11-3; 7 bases agree with TRBD2. The V gene end was trimmed by 5 bases and the J gene end by 9 bases; junction bases not matched to a gene: 4. CDR3 length: 12 residues. CDR1 is SGHNT, CDR2 YENEEA, per germline. CDR3 loop: CASSRREGEQFF. Written as DNA, the CDR3 is TGTGCCAGCAGCCGAAGGGAGGGTGAGCAGTTCTTC. The full variable domain, in which reference TRBV11-3 and TRBJ2-1 provide the parts outside the CDR3, is EAGVVQSPRYKIIEKKQPVAFWCNPISGHNTLYWYLQNLGQGPELLIRYENEEAVDDSQLPKDRFSAERLKGVDSTLKIQPAELGDSAVYLCASSRREGEQFFGPGTRLTVL.

V gene TRBV7-2 combines with J gene TRBJ2-2, with TRBD1 identical over 8 bases. Germline CDR1 and CDR2: SGHTA and FQGNSA. The CDR3 length is 13 residues. The ends lost 8 bases at V and 4 bases at J; junction bases unmatched: 3. The CDR3 DNA reads TGTGCCAGCGACAGGGGTTCCACCGGGGAGCTGTTTTTT. Its protein product is CASDRGSTGELFF.

This chain connects TRBV7-2 to TRBJ2-1, with 10 bases lining up with TRBD1. Trimming removed 0 bases from V and 4 bases from J; junction bases left unmatched: 3. The CDR3 loop spans 16 amino acids. Germline lookup yields CDR1 SGHTA and CDR2 FQGNSA. The CDR3 spells CASSLASDRGYNEQFF. CDR3 in DNA: TGTGCCAGCAGCTTAGCGTCGGACAGGGGGTACAATGAGCAGTTCTTC.

The chain recombines TRBV4-1 with TRBJ2-4; possibly TRBD1 for D (5 bases). The CDR3 extends over 16 amino acids. Deletions cut 1 base from V and 0 bases from J, with 10 bases between. Germline V gene data show CDR1 as MGHRA and CDR2 as YSYEKL. The DNA of the CDR3 is TGCGCCAGCAGCCAAGGGGTGACAGTAGCCAAAAACATTCAGTACTTC. Translated, it gives CASSQGVTVAKNIQYF.